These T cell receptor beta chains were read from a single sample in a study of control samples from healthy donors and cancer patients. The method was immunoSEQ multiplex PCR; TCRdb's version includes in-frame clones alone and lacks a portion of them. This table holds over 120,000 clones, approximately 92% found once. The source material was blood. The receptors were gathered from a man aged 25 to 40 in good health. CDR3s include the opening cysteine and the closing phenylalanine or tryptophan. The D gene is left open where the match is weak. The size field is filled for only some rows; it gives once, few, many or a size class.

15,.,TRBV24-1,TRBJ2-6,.,TGTGCCACCAGTGCAGGCGGGGTCGGGGCCAACGTCCTGACTTTC,CATSAGGVGANVLTF
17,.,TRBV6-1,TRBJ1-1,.,TGTGCCAGCAGTGAAGCATTTTTTCGCAGGATGAACACTGAAGCTTTCTTT,CASSEAFFRRMNTEAFF
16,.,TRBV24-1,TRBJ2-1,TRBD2,TGTGCCACCAGTGCCTGGACTAGCGGGGGGCTTGATGAGCAGTTCTTC,CATSAWTSGGLDEQFF
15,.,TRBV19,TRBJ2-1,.,TGTGCCAGTAGCCCCAGTGGGGCGGTGTACAATGAGCAGTTCTTC,CASSPSGAVYNEQFF
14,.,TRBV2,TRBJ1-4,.,TGTGCCAGCAGTGAAAACCGGGGGAATGAAAAACTGTTTTTT,CASSENRGNEKLFF
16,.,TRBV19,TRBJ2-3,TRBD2,TGTGCCAGTAGTAGGCCTAGCGGGGGCGGAGGAGATACGCAGTATTTT,CASSRPSGGGGDTQYF
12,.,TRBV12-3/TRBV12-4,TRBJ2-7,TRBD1,TGTGCCAGCAGTCCGGGACAGTACGAGCAGTACTTC,CASSPGQYEQYF
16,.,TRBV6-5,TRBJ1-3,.,TGTGCCAGCAGTTACTTAGGCAGTCCCTCTGGAAACACCATATATTTT,CASSYLGSPSGNTIYF
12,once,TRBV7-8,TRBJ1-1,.,TGTGCCAGCAGCCCCGGGGGTACTGAAGCTTTCTTT,CASSPGGTEAFF
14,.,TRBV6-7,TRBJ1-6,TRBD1,TGTGCCAGCAGTACCGGGACAGAGTATTCACCCCTCCACTTT,CASSTGTEYSPLHF
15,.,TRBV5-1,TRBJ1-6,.,TGCGCCAGCAGCTTGGTTCGGGGGGCTGATTCACCCCTCCACTTT,CASSLVRGADSPLHF
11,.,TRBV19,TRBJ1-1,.,TGTGCCAGTAGTATACACACTGAAGCTTTCTTT,CASSIHTEAFF
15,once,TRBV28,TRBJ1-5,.,TGTGCCAGCAGGGGGACGCTTTATAGCAATCAGCCCCAGCATTTT,CASRGTLYSNQPQHF
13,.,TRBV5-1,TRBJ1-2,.,TGCGCCAGCAGCTTACAGGCTGACTATGGCTACACCTTC,CASSLQADYGYTF
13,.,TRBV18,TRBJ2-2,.,TGTGCCAGCTCACCAAGAAACACCGGGGAGCTGTTTTTT,CASSPRNTGELFF
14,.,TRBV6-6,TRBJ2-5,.,TGTGCCAGCAGTGTAATAGGGTTCCAAGAGACCCAGTACTTC,CASSVIGFQETQYF
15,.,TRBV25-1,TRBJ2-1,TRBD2,TGTGCCAGCAGTGAATCGGGGGGGGGCCTCGATGAGCAGTTCTTC,CASSESGGGLDEQFF
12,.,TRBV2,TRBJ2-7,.,TGTGCCAGCAGTGTTGGCAGCCACGAGCAGTACTTC,CASSVGSHEQYF
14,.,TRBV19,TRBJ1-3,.,TGTGCCAGTAGAGAGACAGGAGGTGGAAACACCATATATTTT,CASRETGGGNTIYF
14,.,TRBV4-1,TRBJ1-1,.,TGCGCCAGCAGCCAATGGGGCGTAAGCACTGAAGCTTTCTTT,CASSQWGVSTEAFF
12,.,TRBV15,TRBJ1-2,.,TGTGCCACCAGCTCACGTCTCTATGGCTACACCTTC,CATSSRLYGYTF
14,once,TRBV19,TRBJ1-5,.,TGTGCCAGTACCGTGGGACGAAGCAATCAGCCCCAGCATTTT,CASTVGRSNQPQHF
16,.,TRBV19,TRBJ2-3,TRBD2,TGTGCCAGTAGCCCCCCCCCGGGACTAGCGGATGATACGCAGTATTTT,CASSPPPGLADDTQYF
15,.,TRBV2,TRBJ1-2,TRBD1,TGTGCCAGCATCTACCGGGACAGGGGGGACTATGGCTACACCTTC,CASIYRDRGDYGYTF